This T cell receptor beta chain was sequenced for a study of identical twins. Overall study findings and caveats: Fewer insertions marked abundant cord blood beta clonotypes; young adult naive trended weakly, memory not at all. In drawing conclusions, the study used cross-sectional statistical analysis and did not follow the same donors. In monozygotic twins, models underestimated the sharing of out-of-frame TCR alpha.

The ends were cut back, 1 base at V and 0 bases at J, with 6 bases in the middle. CDR3 size: 15 residues. Germline lookup yields CDR1 SEHNR and CDR2 FQNEAQ (reference sequence). TCRdb reprocessed the 5' RACE reads with MiXCR, giving one entry per CDR3 protein. Of fewer than 800,000 distinct CDR3 sequences listed, 7.1% are singletons. This clonotype was counted ten times or more. Its matching antigen is unknown. In every case, the donor was a healthy Caucasian. The sample was also linked to a second study, of yellow fever vaccine responses in identical twins.

The chain recombines TRBV7-9 with TRBJ2-2; D gene ambiguous. The origin of this receptor is a woman aged 18-30 years in good health. The source material was PBMCs. This CDR3 is CASSLDLTNTGELFF. In nucleotides, the CDR3 is TGTGCCAGCAGCTTAGATCTAACGAACACCGGGGAGCTGTTTTTT. Filled out from reference TRBV7-9 and TRBJ2-2, the complete variable domain reads DTGVSQNPRHKITKRGQNVTFRCDPISEHNRLYWYRQTLGQGPEFLTYFQNEAQLEKSRLLSDRFSAERPKGSFSTLEIQRTEQGDSAMYLCASSLDLTNTGELFFGEGSRLTVL.